This TCR beta chain was profiled in a study of blood T cell repertoires in COVID-19. Study at large: Researchers got acute and convalescent COVID-19 samples from the United States, Italy and Spain.

The CDR3 is 17 amino acids. The V gene lost 7 bases and the J gene lost 1 base, with 20 bases spanning the gap. Per germline, CDR1 MDHEN and CDR2 SYDVKM. The protocol was immunoSEQ multiplex PCR, while the TCRdb copy is restricted to in-frame clones and leaves out a portion. The sample records more than 400,000 clones, around 90% being singletons. The V and J genes are TRBV28 and TRBJ1-5; perhaps TRBD1 as D (5 bases). This TCR was recovered from a woman aged 18 to 35 who had recovered from COVID-19. Sequencing was done on a sample of PBMCs or T cells enriched from blood (not recorded which). For the CDR3, the DNA is TGTGCCAGCACCCACCGGGGGGAGATTTGGAGCAATCAGCCCCAGCATTTT. Its protein product is CASTHRGEIWSNQPQHF. Variable domain in full (rest from reference TRBV28 and TRBJ1-5): DVKVTQSSRYLVKRTGEKVFLECVQDMDHENMFWYRQDPGLGLRLIYFSYDVKMKEKGDIPEGYSVSREKKERFSLILESASTNQTSMYLCASTHRGEIWSNQPQHFGDGTRLSIL.